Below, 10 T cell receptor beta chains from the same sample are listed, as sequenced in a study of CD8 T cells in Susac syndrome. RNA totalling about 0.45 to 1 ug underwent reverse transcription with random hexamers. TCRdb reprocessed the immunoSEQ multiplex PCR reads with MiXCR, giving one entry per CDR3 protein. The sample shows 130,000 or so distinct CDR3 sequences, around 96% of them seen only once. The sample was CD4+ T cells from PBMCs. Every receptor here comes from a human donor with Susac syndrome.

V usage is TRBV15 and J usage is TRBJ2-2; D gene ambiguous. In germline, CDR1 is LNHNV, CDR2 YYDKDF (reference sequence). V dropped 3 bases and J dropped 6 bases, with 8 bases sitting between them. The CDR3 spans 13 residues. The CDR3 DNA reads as TGTGCCACCAGCAGGGGTGAGGCCGGGGAGCTGTTTTTT. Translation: CATSRGEAGELFF.

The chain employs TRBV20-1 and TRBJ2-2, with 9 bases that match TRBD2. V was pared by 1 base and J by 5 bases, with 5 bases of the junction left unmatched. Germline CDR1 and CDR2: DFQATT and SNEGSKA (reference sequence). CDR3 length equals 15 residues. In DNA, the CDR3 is TGCAGTGCTAGAGGGCTAGCGGGAAATACCGGGGAGCTGTTTTTT. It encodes CSARGLAGNTGELFF.

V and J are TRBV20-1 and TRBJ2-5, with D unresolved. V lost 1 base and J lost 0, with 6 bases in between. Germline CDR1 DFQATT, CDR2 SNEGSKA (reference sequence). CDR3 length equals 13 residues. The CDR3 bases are TGCAGTGCTAGAGGGACGTACCAAGAGACCCAGTACTTC. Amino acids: CSARGTYQETQYF.

The CDR3 nucleotides are TGTGCCTGGAGGGGACGGTCGAACACTGAAGCTTTCTTT. Residues: CAWRGRSNTEAFF. The chain combines TRBV30 with TRBJ1-1; TRBD1 is a possible D gene (5 bases). This CDR3 is built from 13 residues. The V and J ends lost 3 bases and 1 base respectively, with 9 bases between them. Germline-derived CDR1 and CDR2 are GTSNPN and SVGIG (reference sequence). Based on the CDR3 plus reference TRBV30 and TRBJ1-1, the full variable domain is SQTIHQWPATLVQPVGSPLSLECTVEGTSNPNLYWYRQAAGRGLQLLFYSVGIGQISSEVPQNLSASRPQDRQFILSSKKLLLSDSGFYLCAWRGRSNTEAFFGQGTRLTVV.

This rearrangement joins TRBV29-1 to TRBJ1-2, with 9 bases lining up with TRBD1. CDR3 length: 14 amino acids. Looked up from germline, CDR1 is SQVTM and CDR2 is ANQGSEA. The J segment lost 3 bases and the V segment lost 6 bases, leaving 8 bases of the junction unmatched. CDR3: CSVYRGLNDYGYTF. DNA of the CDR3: TGCAGCGTATACAGGGGGCTAAATGACTATGGCTACACCTTC.

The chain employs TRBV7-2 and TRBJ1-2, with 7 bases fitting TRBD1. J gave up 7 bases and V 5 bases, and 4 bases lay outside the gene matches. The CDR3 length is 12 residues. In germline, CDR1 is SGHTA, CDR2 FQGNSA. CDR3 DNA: TGTGCCAGCAGCCCTGACAGGGCTGGCTACACCTTC. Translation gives CASSPDRAGYTF.

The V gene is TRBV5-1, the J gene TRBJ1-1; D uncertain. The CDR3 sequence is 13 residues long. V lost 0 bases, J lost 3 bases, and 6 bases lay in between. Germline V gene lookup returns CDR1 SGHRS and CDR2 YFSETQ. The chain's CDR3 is CASSLAVDTEAFF. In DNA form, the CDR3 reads TGCGCCAGCAGCTTGGCCGTCGACACTGAAGCTTTCTTT.

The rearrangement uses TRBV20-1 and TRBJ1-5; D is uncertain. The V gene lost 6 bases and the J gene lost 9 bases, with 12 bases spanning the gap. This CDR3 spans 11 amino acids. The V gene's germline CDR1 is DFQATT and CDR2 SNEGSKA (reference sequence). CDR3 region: CSALSEGPQHF. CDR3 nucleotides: TGCAGTGCCCTATCAGAGGGGCCCCAGCATTTT.

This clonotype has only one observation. The CDR3 DNA sequence: TGTGCCTGGAGGTTACCGGGACTAGCGGCTTACAATGAGCAGTTCTTC. Protein product: CAWRLPGLAAYNEQFF. The chain carries TRBV30 and TRBJ2-1, with 11 bases aligning to TRBD2. The germline gives CDR1 GTSNPN, CDR2 SVGIG (reference sequence). The CDR3 extends over 16 amino acids. The junction had 8 bases not matched to a gene; V was cut back by 3 bases and J by 4 bases.

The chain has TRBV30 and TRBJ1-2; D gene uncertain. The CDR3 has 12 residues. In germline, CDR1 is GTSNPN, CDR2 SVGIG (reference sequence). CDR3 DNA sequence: TGTGGTGGCCGGAACCATAACTATGGCTACACCTTC. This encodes CGGRNHNYGYTF.